This entry lists 8 T cell receptor beta chains sequenced from one sample in a study of cytomegalovirus exposure and HLA in healthy donors. Both 60 Vbeta primers and 13 Jbeta primers went into the PCR. The repertoire was sequenced with immunoSEQ multiplex PCR; TCRdb's copy has only in-frame clones and lacks some. This sample yields roughly 130,000 clones, of which 80% are seen a single time; under 3.5% belongs to the top ten. The sample was PBMCs. The receptors stem from a male donor in good health and CMV-seronegative.

The chain employs TRBV4-1 and TRBJ1-4, with TRBD1 matching over 8 bases. This CDR3 contains 16 residues. Germline lookup yields CDR1 MGHRA and CDR2 YSYEKL. The ends lost 2 bases at V and 5 bases at J; junction bases unmatched: 7. The chain's CDR3 is CASSQSGQGLNEKLFF. CDR3 bases: TGCGCCAGCAGCCAATCAGGACAGGGACTAAATGAAAAACTGTTTTTT.

The chain has TRBV30 and TRBJ2-3; TRBD2 matches at 12 bases. Germline V gene sequence: CDR1 GTSNPN, CDR2 SVGIG (reference sequence). V lost 7 bases to trimming and J lost 4 bases; unmatched junction nucleotides: 9. This CDR3 comprises 15 residues. The CDR3 region has the DNA TGTGCCTCCACTAGCGGGGGGACAAGCGCAGATACGCAGTATTTT. Translated, it gives CASTSGGTSADTQYF.

The sample holds one count of this clone. The chain carries TRBV21-1 and TRBJ2-5; whether TRBD1, the table's D call, matches the DNA was not checked. TRBV21-1 counts as a pseudogene. The CDR3 sequence is 18 residues long. CDR3 coding DNA: TGTGCCAGCAGCAAAGGTCTTTACACAGGGGGCGCACAAGAGACCCAGTACTTC. As protein: CASSKGLYTGGAQETQYF.

This chain connects TRBV9 to TRBJ2-3; D might be TRBD1 (5 bases). The V end lost 3 bases, the J end lost 5 bases, and 10 bases lay between the germline ends. There are 13 residues in the CDR3. CDR1 and CDR2 (germline): SGDLS, YYNGEE. The CDR3 region has the DNA TGTGCCAGCAGCGGTCAGGGTGGAGATACGCAGTATTTT. Translating gives CASSGQGGDTQYF.

This sequence joins TRBV19 and TRBJ1-3, with D perhaps TRBD1 (5 bases). The V end lost 8 bases, the J end lost 0 bases, and 20 bases lay between the germline ends. Germline V gene sequence: CDR1 LNHDA, CDR2 SQIVND (reference sequence). The CDR3 extends over 17 amino acids. CDR3 bases: TGTGCCAGTTCAGGGTGGCTCGGTGACAGCTCTGGAAACACCATATATTTT. It encodes CASSGWLGDSSGNTIYF.

V gene TRBV2 combines with J gene TRBJ2-5, with 8 bases identical to TRBD1. Matching the DNA end better, TRBJ2-7 makes the J call doubtful. Looked up from germline, CDR1 is SNHLY and CDR2 is FYNNEI. The CDR3 has 15 residues. CDR3 nucleotide sequence: TGTGCCAGTAAAGTGGCAGGGGGCTTCCCCTACGAGCAGTACTTC. The encoded protein is CASKVAGGFPYEQYF.

The table lists this clone with a count of one. This chain joins TRBV19 and TRBJ1-1; a possible D gene is TRBD1 (5 bases). Germline-derived CDR1 and CDR2 are LNHDA and SQIVND (reference sequence). The CDR3 sequence is 18 residues long. Trimming stripped 0 bases from V and 3 bases from J, with 20 bases between. The CDR3 nucleotides read TGTGCCAGTAGTATAGATCGGCAGGGTCGCACCTTCGACACTGAAGCTTTCTTT. Translation gives CASSIDRQGRTFDTEAFF.

This chain joins TRBV15 and TRBJ1-5; D is uncertain. Germline values: CDR1 LNHNV, CDR2 YYDKDF (reference sequence). Trimming removed 3 bases at V and 1 base at J, with 13 bases between. CDR3 length: 16 residues. Here the CDR3 DNA reads TGTGCCACCAGCAGGCCCGGGGAGGCGAGCAATCAGCCCCAGCATTTT. It codes for CATSRPGEASNQPQHF.